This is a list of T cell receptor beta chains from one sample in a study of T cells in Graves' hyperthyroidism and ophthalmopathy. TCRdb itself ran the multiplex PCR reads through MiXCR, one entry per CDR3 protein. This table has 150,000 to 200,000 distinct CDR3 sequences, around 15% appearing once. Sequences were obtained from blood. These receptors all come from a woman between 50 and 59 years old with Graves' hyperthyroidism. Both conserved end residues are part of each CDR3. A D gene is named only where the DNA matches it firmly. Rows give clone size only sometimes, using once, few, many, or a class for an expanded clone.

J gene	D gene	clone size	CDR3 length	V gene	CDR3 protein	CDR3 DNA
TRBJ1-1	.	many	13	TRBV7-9	CASSLEVYREAFF	TGTGCCAGCAGCTTAGAAGTATACCGAGAAGCTTTCTTT
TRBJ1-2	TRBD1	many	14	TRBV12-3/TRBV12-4	CASSLETGTGGYTF	TGTGCCAGCAGTTTAGAAACAGGGACAGGGGGCTACACCTTC
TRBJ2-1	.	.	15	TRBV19	CASSIVANSYNEQFF	TGTGCCAGTAGTATAGTGGCGAACTCCTACAATGAGCAGTTCTTC
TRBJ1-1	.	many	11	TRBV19	CASAINTEAFF	TGTGCCAGCGCAATAAACACTGAAGCTTTCTTT
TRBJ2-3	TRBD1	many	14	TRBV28	CASRSGQGSDTQYF	TGTGCCAGCAGATCCGGACAGGGGTCAGATACGCAGTATTTT
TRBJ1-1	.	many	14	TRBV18	CASSPTGGNTEAFF	TGTGCCAGCTCACCAACGGGGGGAAACACTGAAGCTTTCTTT
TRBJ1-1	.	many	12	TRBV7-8	CASSYAGTEAFF	TGTGCCAGCAGCTATGCAGGGACTGAAGCTTTCTTT
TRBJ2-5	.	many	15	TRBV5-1	CASSPSSTRQETQYF	TGCGCCAGCAGCCCTTCTTCGACCCGACAGGAGACCCAGTACTTC
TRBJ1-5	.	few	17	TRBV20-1	CSARDRKGFGFNQPQHF	TGCAGTGCTAGAGATAGAAAGGGATTCGGTTTCAATCAGCCCCAGCATTTT
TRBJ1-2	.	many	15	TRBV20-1	CSASPHGGVNYGYTF	TGCAGTGCTAGCCCCCACGGGGGGGTTAACTATGGCTACACCTTC
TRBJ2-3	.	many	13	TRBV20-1	CSAFSRVTDTQYF	TGCAGTGCTTTTTCCAGGGTCACAGATACGCAGTATTTT
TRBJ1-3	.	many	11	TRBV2	CASSERVTIYF	TGTGCCAGCAGTGAGAGGGTAACCATATATTTT
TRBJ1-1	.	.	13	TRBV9	CASRSQEGREAFF	TGTGCCAGCAGGTCCCAGGAGGGCAGGGAAGCTTTCTTT
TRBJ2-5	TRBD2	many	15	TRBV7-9	CASSLRVAGQETQYF	TGTGCCAGCAGCTTAAGGGTAGCGGGGCAAGAGACCCAGTACTTC
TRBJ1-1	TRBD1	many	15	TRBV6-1	CASSADRGWGTEAFF	TGTGCCAGCAGTGCCGACAGGGGCTGGGGTACTGAAGCTTTCTTT
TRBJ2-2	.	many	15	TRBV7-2	CASSHRARGTGELFF	TGTGCCAGCAGCCACAGGGCACGTGGCACCGGGGAGCTGTTTTTT
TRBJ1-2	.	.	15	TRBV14	CASSFSPQGGHGYTF	TGTGCCAGCAGCTTTTCCCCGCAGGGTGGACATGGCTACACCTTC
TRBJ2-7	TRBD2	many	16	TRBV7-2	CASSLEGGGAGYEQYF	TGTGCCAGCAGCTTAGAAGGCGGGGGGGCTGGCTACGAGCAGTACTTC
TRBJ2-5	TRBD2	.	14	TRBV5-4	CASSQRAGQETQYF	TGTGCCAGCAGCCAACGAGCGGGACAAGAGACCCAGTACTTC
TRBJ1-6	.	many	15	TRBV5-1	CASSPDGQLNSPLHF	TGCGCCAGCAGCCCCGACGGGCAGCTTAATTCACCCCTCCACTTT
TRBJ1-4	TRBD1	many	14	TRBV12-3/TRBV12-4	CASSLGQGREKLFF	TGTGCCAGCAGTTTGGGACAGGGGCGGGAAAAACTGTTTTTT
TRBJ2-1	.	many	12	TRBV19	CASSIWRDEQFF	TGTGCCAGTAGTATTTGGAGGGATGAGCAGTTCTTC
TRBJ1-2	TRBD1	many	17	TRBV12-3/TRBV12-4	CASSLTFGRDRGIDYTF	TGTGCCAGCAGTTTAACCTTCGGCAGGGACAGGGGGATTGACTACACCTTC
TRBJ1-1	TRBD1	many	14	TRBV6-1	CASRVTGSTTEAFF	TGTGCCAGCAGGGTGACAGGGAGTACGACTGAAGCTTTCTTT
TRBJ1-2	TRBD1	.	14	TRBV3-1	CASSRGTETYGYTF	TGTGCCAGCAGCCGGGGGACAGAGACCTATGGCTACACCTTC
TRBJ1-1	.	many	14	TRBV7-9	CASSTDRGNTEAFF	TGTGCCAGCAGCACCGATCGAGGGAACACTGAAGCTTTCTTT
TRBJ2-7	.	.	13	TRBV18	CASSPPPAYEQYF	TGTGCCAGCTCACCACCGCCAGCTTACGAGCAGTACTTC
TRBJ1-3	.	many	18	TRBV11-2	CAIRYTGPSLLSGNTIYF	TGTGCCATACGATATACAGGGCCCTCCTTACTATCCGGAAACACCATATATTTT
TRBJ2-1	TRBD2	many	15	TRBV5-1	CASSFRTSGSNEQFF	TGCGCCAGCAGCTTCAGGACTAGCGGGAGCAATGAGCAGTTCTTC
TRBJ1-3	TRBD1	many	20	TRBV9	CASSVRPVPWTGGAGNTIYF	TGTGCCAGCAGCGTCCGTCCCGTTCCGTGGACAGGGGGCGCGGGAAACACCATATATTTT
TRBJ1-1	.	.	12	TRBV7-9	CASSSRMTEAFF	TGTGCCAGCAGCTCACGGATGACTGAAGCTTTCTTT
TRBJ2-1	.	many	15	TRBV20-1	CSASEPGHRLHQQFF	TGCAGTGCTAGCGAACCGGGACACCGGCTACACCAGCAGTTCTTC
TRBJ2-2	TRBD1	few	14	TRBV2	CASQQGARAGELFF	TGTGCCAGTCAACAGGGGGCGCGGGCCGGGGAGCTGTTTTTT
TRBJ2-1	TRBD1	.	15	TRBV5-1	CASSFRDRGYNEQFF	TGCGCCAGCAGCTTTCGTGACAGGGGATACAATGAGCAGTTCTTC
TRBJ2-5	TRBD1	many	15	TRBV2	CASSATGSRGETQYF	TGTGCCAGCAGTGCGACAGGGAGCAGGGGAGAGACCCAGTACTTC
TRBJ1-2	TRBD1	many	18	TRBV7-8	CASSLLLGGQGERDGYTF	TGTGCCAGCAGCTTATTGCTCGGGGGACAGGGGGAACGGGATGGCTACACCTTC
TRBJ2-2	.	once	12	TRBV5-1	CASSLAAGELFF	TGCGCCAGCAGCTTGGCAGCCGGGGAGCTGTTTTTT
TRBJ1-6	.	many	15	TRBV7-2	CASTTQRQGASPLHF	TGTGCCAGCACCACCCAGCGGCAGGGAGCGTCACCCCTCCACTTT
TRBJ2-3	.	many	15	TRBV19	CASSMMAGSTDTQYF	TGTGCCAGTAGTATGATGGCCGGGAGCACAGATACGCAGTATTTT
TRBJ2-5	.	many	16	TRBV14	CASSLGLGGVGETQYF	TGTGCCAGCAGCCTTGGACTCGGCGGGGTAGGAGAGACCCAGTACTTC
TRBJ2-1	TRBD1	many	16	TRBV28	CASSLSWAGGNNEQFF	TGTGCCAGCAGTTTATCTTGGGCAGGGGGTAACAATGAGCAGTTCTTC
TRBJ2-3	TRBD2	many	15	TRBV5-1	CASSLVWGGTDTQYF	TGCGCCAGCAGCTTGGTGTGGGGAGGGACAGATACGCAGTATTTT
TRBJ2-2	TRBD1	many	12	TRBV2	CASRRQGGELFF	TGTGCCAGCAGGCGACAGGGTGGGGAGCTGTTTTTT
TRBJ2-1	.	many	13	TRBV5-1	CASSLGVEHEQFF	TGCGCCAGCAGCTTGGGGGTTGAACATGAGCAGTTCTTC
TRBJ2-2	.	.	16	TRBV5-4	CASSLGRSGGTGELFF	TGTGCCAGCAGCTTGGGGAGAAGCGGAGGCACCGGGGAGCTGTTTTTT
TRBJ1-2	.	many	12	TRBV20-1	CSAPRGSDGYTF	TGCAGTGCCCCGAGGGGAAGCGATGGCTACACCTTC
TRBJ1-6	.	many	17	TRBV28	CASSLPPVGLVFSPLHF	TGTGCCAGCAGTTTACCCCCTGTGGGGCTAGTTTTTTCACCCCTCCACTTT
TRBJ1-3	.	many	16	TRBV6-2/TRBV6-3	CASSPGRWTSGNTIYF	TGTGCCAGCAGCCCGGGACGATGGACCTCTGGAAACACCATATATTTT
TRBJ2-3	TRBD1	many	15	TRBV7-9	CASSSSPTGLDTQYF	TGTGCCAGCAGCTCGTCCCCGACAGGGCTGGATACGCAGTATTTT
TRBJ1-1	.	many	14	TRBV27	CASSPFREFLEAFF	TGTGCCAGCAGTCCCTTTAGGGAGTTCCTTGAAGCTTTCTTT
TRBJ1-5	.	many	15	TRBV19	CASSWAVTGNQPQHF	TGTGCCAGTAGTTGGGCAGTGACGGGCAATCAGCCCCAGCATTTT
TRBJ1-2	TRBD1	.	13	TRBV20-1	CSASGGQTYGYTF	TGCAGTGCTAGCGGGGGACAGACCTATGGCTACACCTTC
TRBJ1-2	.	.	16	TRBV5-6	CASRDSDKGENYGYIF	TGTGCCAGCAGAGACTCGGACAAGGGCGAGAACTATGGCTACATCTTC
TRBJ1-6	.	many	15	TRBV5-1	CASSLAGQGNSPLHF	TGCGCCAGCAGCTTGGCAGGGCAAGGGAATTCACCCCTCCACTTT
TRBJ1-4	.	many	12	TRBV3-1	CASSLGGEKLFF	TGTGCCAGCAGCCTCGGTGGAGAAAAACTGTTTTTT
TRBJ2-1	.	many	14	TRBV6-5	CASSYAQGGNEQFF	TGTGCCAGCAGTTACGCTCAGGGGGGAAATGAGCAGTTCTTC
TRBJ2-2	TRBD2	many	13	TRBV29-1	CSVGGEGTGELFF	TGCAGCGTTGGTGGGGAGGGGACCGGGGAGCTGTTTTTT
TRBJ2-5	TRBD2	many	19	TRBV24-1	CATSDLRFQRGPAQETQYF	TGTGCCACCAGTGATTTGCGATTTCAGCGGGGGCCGGCCCAAGAGACCCAGTACTTC
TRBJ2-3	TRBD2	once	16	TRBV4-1	CASSHGSGRATDTQYF	TGCGCCAGCAGCCATGGGAGCGGGAGGGCCACAGATACGCAGTATTTT